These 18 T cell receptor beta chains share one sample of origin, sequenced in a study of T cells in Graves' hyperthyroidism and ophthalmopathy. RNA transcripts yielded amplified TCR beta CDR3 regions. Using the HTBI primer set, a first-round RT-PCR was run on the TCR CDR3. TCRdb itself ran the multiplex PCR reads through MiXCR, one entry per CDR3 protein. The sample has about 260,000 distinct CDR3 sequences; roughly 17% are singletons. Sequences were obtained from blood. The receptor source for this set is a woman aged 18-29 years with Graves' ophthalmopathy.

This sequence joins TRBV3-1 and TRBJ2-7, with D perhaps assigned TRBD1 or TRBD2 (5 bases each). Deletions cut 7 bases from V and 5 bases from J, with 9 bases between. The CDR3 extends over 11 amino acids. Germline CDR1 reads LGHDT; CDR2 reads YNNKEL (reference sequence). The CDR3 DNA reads TGTGCCAGCAAGAGGGGAGACGAGCAGTACTTC. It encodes CASKRGDEQYF.

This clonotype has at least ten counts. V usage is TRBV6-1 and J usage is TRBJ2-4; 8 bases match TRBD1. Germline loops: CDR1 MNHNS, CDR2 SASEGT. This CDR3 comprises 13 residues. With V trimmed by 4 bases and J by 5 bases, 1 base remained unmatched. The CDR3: CASSAGQENIQYF. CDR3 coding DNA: TGTGCCAGCAGTGCGGGACAGGAAAACATTCAGTACTTC.

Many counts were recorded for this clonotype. The CDR3 loop is CSAKRPTGELFF. CDR3 sequence (DNA): TGCAGTGCTAAGCGACCCACCGGGGAGCTGTTTTTT. This chain joins TRBV20-1 and TRBJ2-2, with D uncertain. Trimming took 4 bases from V and 4 from J, leaving 7 bases between them. The V gene's germline CDR1 is DFQATT and CDR2 SNEGSKA (reference sequence). The CDR3 loop spans 12 amino acids.

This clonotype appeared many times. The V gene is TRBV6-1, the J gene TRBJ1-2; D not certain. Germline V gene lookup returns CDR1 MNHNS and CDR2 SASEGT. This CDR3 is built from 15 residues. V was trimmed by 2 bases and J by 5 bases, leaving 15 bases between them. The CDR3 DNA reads TGTGCCAGCAGTGAATTTCGTCGCGAAGGGTATGGCTACACCTTC. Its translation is CASSEFRREGYGYTF.

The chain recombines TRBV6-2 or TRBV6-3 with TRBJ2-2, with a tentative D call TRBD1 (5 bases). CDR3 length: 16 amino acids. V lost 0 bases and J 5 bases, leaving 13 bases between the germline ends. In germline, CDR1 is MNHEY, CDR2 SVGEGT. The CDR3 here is CASSYSYGRDTGELFF. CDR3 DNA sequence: TGTGCCAGCAGTTACTCGTACGGCAGGGATACCGGGGAGCTGTTTTTT.

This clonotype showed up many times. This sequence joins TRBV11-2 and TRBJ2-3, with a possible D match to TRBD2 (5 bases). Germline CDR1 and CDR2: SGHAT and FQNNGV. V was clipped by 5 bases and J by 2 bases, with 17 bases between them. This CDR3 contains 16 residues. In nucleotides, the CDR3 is TGTGCCAGCAGCCTACTAGTCGGACTTGCCACAGATACGCAGTATTTT. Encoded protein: CASSLLVGLATDTQYF. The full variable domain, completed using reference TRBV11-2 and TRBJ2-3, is EAGVAQSPRYKIIEKRQSVAFWCNPISGHATLYWYQQILGQGPKLLIQFQNNGVVDDSQLPKDRFSAERLKGVDSTLKIQPAKLEDSAVYLCASSLLVGLATDTQYFGPGTRLTVL.

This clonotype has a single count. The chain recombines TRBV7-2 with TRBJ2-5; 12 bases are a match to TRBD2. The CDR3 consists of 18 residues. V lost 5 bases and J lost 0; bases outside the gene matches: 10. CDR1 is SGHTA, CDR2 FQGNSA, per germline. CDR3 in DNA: TGTGCCAGCAGCAGGGGCCTGACTAGCGGGGGCAACCAAGAGACCCAGTACTTC. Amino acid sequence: CASSRGLTSGGNQETQYF.

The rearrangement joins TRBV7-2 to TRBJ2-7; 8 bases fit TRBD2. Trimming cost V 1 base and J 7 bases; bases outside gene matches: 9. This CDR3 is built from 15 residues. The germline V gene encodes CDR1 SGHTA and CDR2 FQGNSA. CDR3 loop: CASSLGWRGVEEQYF. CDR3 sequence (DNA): TGTGCCAGCAGCTTAGGGTGGCGGGGGGTCGAGGAGCAGTACTTC.

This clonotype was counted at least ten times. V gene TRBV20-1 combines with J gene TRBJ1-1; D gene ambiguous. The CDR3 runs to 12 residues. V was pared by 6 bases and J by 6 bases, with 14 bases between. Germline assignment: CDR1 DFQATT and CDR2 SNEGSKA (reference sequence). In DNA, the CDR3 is TGCAGTGCCTCCCGCTATGGCTCTGAAGCTTTCTTT. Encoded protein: CSASRYGSEAFF.

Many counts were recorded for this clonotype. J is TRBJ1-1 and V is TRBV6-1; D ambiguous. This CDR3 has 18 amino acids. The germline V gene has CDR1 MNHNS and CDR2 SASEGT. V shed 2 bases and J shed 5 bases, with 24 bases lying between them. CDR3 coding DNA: TGTGCCAGCAGTGAATCGGAGATGCTTCGATGGGTCGGGACTGAAGCTTTCTTT. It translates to CASSESEMLRWVGTEAFF.

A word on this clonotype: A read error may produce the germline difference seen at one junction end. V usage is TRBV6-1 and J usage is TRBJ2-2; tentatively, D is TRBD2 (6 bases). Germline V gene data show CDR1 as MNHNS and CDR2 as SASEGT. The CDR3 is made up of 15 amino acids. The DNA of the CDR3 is TGTGCCAGCAGCCGGGACTTTCTCTACACCTGGGAGCTGTTTTTT. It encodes CASSRDFLYTWELFF.

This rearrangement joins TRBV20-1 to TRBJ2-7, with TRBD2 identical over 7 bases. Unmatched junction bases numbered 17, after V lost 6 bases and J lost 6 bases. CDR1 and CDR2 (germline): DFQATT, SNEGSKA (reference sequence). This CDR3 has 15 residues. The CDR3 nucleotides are TGCAGTGCGCCGAGCGGGGTTAGCGCCCGCCCCGAGCAGTACTTC. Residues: CSAPSGVSARPEQYF.

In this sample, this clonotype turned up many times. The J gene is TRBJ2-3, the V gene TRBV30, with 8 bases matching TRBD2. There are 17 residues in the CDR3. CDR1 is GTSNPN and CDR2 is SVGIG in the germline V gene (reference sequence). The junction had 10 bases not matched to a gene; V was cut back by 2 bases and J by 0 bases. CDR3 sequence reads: CAWSQKREISSTDTQYF. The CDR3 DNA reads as TGTGCCTGGAGTCAAAAGCGGGAGATTTCTAGCACAGATACGCAGTATTTT. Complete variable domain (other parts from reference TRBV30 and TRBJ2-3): SQTIHQWPATLVQPVGSPLSLECTVEGTSNPNLYWYRQAAGRGLQLLFYSVGIGQISSEVPQNLSASRPQDRQFILSSKKLLLSDSGFYLCAWSQKREISSTDTQYFGPGTRLTVL.

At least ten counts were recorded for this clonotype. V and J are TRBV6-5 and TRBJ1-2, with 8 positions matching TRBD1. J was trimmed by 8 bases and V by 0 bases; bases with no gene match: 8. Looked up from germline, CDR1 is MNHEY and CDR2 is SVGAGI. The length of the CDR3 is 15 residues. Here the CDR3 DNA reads TGTGCCAGCAGTTACTCAGCCCAGGGGGCGCAAGGCTACACCTTC. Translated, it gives CASSYSAQGAQGYTF.

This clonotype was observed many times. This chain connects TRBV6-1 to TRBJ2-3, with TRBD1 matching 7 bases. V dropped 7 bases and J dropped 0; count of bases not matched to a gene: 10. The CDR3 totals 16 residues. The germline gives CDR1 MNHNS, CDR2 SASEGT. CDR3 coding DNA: TGTGCCAGCATCGAGAGTCCGGGACAGAGCACAGATACGCAGTATTTT. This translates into CASIESPGQSTDTQYF.

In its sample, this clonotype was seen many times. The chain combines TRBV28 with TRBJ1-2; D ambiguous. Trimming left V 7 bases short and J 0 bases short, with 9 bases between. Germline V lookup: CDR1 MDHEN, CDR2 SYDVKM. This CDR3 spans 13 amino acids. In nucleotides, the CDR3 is TGTGCCAGCAAGGTCCTAGCTAACTATGGCTACACCTTC. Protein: CASKVLANYGYTF.

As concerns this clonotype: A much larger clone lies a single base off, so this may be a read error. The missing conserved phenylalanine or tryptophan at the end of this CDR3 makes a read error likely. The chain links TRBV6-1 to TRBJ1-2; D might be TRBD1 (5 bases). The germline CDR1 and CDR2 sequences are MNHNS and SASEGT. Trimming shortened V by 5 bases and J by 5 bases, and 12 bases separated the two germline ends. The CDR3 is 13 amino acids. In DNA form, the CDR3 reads TGTGCCAGCAGTTTGGGGGACCATTATGGCTACACCCTC. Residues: CASSLGDHYGYTL.

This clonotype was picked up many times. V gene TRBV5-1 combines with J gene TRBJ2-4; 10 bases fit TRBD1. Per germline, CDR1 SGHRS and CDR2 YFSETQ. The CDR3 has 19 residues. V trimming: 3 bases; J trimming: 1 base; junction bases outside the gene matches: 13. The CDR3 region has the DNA TGCGCCAGCAGCTGGACCGCGGGGACAGGGGATGGGGCCAAAAACATTCAGTACTTC. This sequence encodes CASSWTAGTGDGAKNIQYF.